The 26 T cell receptor beta chains in this list originate from one sample, sequenced in a study of blood T cells in healthy people across ages. A second about 7 to 11 cycle PCR used barcoded and J-beta primers. Each CDR3 protein gets one entry after TCRdb re-called the 5' RACE reads with MiXCR. The table lists over 1,500,000 distinct CDR3 sequences, 35% to 50% of them singletons, with 20% to 25% in the top ten. What was sequenced was blood. The receptors come from a human donor in good health.

Only a few counts were recorded for this clonotype. The gene calls are TRBV6-6 and TRBJ1-2; D may be TRBD1 (6 bases). The CDR3 loop spans 14 amino acids. The V gene's germline CDR1 is MNHNY and CDR2 SVGAGI (reference sequence). The V gene lost 5 bases and the J gene lost 4 bases, with 14 bases spanning the gap. The CDR3 nucleotides read TGTGCCAGCAGTATATCGGACAGCCTCTATGGCTACACCTTC. This codes for CASSISDSLYGYTF.

This clonotype has a handful of counts. The chain uses TRBV4-2 and TRBJ1-2, with 7 bases matching TRBD1. Germline V gene lookup returns CDR1 LGHNA and CDR2 YNFKEQ. V lost 4 bases to trimming and J lost 2 bases; unmatched junction nucleotides: 7. This CDR3 comprises 15 residues. CDR3 nucleotide sequence: TGTGCCAGCAGCCCGACCGGGACAGAGAACTATGGCTACACCTTC. Amino acid sequence: CASSPTGTENYGYTF.

This clonotype was seen only a few times. V gene TRBV6-6 combines with J gene TRBJ2-5; D is tentatively TRBD1 or TRBD2 (5 bases each). V lost 6 bases and J lost 5, with 13 bases in between. In germline, CDR1 is MNHNY, CDR2 SVGAGI (reference sequence). The CDR3 has 13 amino acids. Here the CDR3 reads CASSPWGSETQYF. The CDR3 DNA sequence: TGTGCCAGCAGCCCTTGGGGGTCGGAGACCCAGTACTTC.

This chain connects TRBV7-2 to TRBJ1-1; D ambiguous. Germline values: CDR1 SGHTA, CDR2 FQGNSA. The CDR3 loop spans 15 amino acids. Deletions cut 2 bases from V and 4 bases from J, with 14 bases between. CDR3 sequence (DNA): TGTGCCAGCAGCTTAAGCCTGGGCAAGAGCACTGAAGCTTTCTTT. Residues: CASSLSLGKSTEAFF. Drawing the rest from reference TRBV7-2 and TRBJ1-1, the complete variable domain is GAGVSQSPSNKVTEKGKDVELRCDPISGHTALYWYRQSLGQGLEFLIYFQGNSAPDKSGLPSDRFSAERTGGSVSTLTIQRTQQEDSAVYLCASSLSLGKSTEAFFGQGTRLTVV.

The chain has TRBV29-1 and TRBJ2-3; a possible D gene is TRBD1 (6 bases). This CDR3 is built from 13 residues. The V gene lost 7 bases and the J gene lost 2 bases, with 13 bases spanning the gap. Germline V gene lookup returns CDR1 SQVTM and CDR2 ANQGSEA. The CDR3 DNA reads TGCAGCGGAAGGACAGCGAACACAGATACGCAGTATTTT. This codes for CSGRTANTDTQYF.

This clonotype showed up just a few times. This chain joins TRBV11-1 and TRBJ2-5, with D hard to call. Trimming took 5 bases from V and 5 from J, leaving 15 bases between them. The V gene's germline CDR1 is SGHAT and CDR2 FQDESV (reference sequence). This CDR3 contains 14 residues. The CDR3 DNA follows: TGTGCCAGCAGCCGGGTGCTAGGGCGGGAGACCCAGTACTTC. Translated: CASSRVLGRETQYF. Complete variable domain (other parts from reference TRBV11-1 and TRBJ2-5): EAEVAQSPRYKITEKSQAVAFWCDPISGHATLYWYRQILGQGPELLVQFQDESVVDDSQLPKDRFSAERLKGVDSTLKIQPAELGDSAMYLCASSRVLGRETQYFGPGTRLLVL.

V gene TRBV27 combines with J gene TRBJ2-7; D may correspond to TRBD1 or TRBD2 (5 bases each). The CDR3 extends over 14 amino acids. Germline lookup yields CDR1 MNHEY and CDR2 SMNVEV (reference sequence). Trimming stripped 3 bases from V and 2 bases from J, with 11 bases between. CDR3 DNA sequence: TGTGCCAGCAGTTTTCAGGGAGCGACCTACGAGCAGTACTTC. This sequence encodes CASSFQGATYEQYF.

This clonotype was seen just once. J is TRBJ2-5 and V is TRBV6-2 or TRBV6-3; no clear D gene. V was shortened by 4 bases and J by 4 bases, with 16 bases between the two germline ends. Per germline, CDR1 MNHEY and CDR2 SVGEGT. The CDR3 spans 15 residues. For the CDR3, the DNA is TGTGCCAGCAGTTCCGCTTACGGTAGACGAGAGACCCAGTACTTC. This translates into CASSSAYGRRETQYF.

CDR3 region: CASRIGIRETQYF. In nucleotides, the CDR3 is TGTGCCAGCAGGATCGGGATCCGGGAGACCCAGTACTTC. V gene TRBV6-1 combines with J gene TRBJ2-5; possible D gene TRBD2, 5 bases. Trimming stripped 6 bases from V and 5 bases from J, with 13 bases between. Germline CDR1 reads MNHNS; CDR2 reads SASEGT. This CDR3 spans 13 amino acids.

This clonotype occurred a few times. The chain links TRBV10-3 to TRBJ2-6, with D perhaps TRBD1 (6 bases). The ends were cut back, 1 base at V and 0 bases at J, with 10 bases in the middle. The CDR3 totals 17 residues. Looked up from germline, CDR1 is ENHRY and CDR2 is SYGVKD. Here the CDR3 DNA reads TGTGCCATCAGTGAGTACAGGGACCTCTCTGGGGCCAACGTCCTGACTTTC. Translation gives CAISEYRDLSGANVLTF.

The gene calls are TRBV6-1 and TRBJ2-3, with TRBD2 matching 10 bases. CDR1 is MNHNS, CDR2 SASEGT, per germline. This CDR3 has 16 residues. The V gene end was trimmed by 4 bases and the J gene end by 0 bases; junction bases not matched to a gene: 4. The CDR3 protein is CASSAILAGSTDTQYF. The CDR3 DNA is TGTGCCAGCAGTGCGATACTAGCGGGGAGCACAGATACGCAGTATTTT.

The V and J genes are TRBV28 and TRBJ1-2; D might be TRBD1 (5 bases). The CDR3 totals 15 residues. Germline assignment: CDR1 MDHEN and CDR2 SYDVKM. The V end lost 9 bases, the J end lost 7 bases, and 24 bases lay between the germline ends. The chain's CDR3 is CASQLEGYGEAGYTF. CDR3 nucleotide sequence: TGTGCCAGTCAGCTGGAGGGGTACGGAGAGGCTGGCTACACCTTC.

The chain uses TRBV10-3 and TRBJ2-4, with 7 bases lining up with TRBD1. The CDR3 is 17 residues long. The germline gives CDR1 ENHRY, CDR2 SYGVKD. V lost 10 bases, J lost 13 bases, and 28 bases stayed unmatched. This CDR3 is CATEKRADLFSTGEQYF. DNA for the CDR3: TGTGCCACCGAGAAGAGGGCAGACCTATTCTCAACAGGGGAGCAGTACTTC.

The chain links TRBV7-2 to TRBJ2-5; TRBD2 might be the D (6 bases). The DNA end favors TRBJ2-7, so the J call may be wrong. CDR1 is SGHTA and CDR2 is FQGNSA in the germline V gene. The CDR3 runs 14 residues. CDR3 sequence reads: CASSPVGWGGEQYF. The CDR3 nucleotides are TGTGCCAGCAGCCCGGTTGGATGGGGAGGCGAGCAGTACTTC.

The J gene is TRBJ2-5, the V gene TRBV20-1, with D tentatively TRBD2 (6 bases). V lost 6 bases to trimming and J lost 1 base, with 15 bases between them. Germline lookup yields CDR1 DFQATT and CDR2 SNEGSKA (reference sequence). CDR3 length equals 14 residues. CDR3: CSAFSRGLQETQYF. The CDR3 DNA follows: TGCAGTGCCTTTTCACGGGGACTCCAAGAGACCCAGTACTTC.

This clonotype has more than one count but fewer than ten. The rearrangement joins TRBV20-1 to TRBJ2-1; D unclear. The CDR3 covers 13 residues. V lost 2 bases to trimming and J lost 5 bases, with 10 bases between them. Germline lookup yields CDR1 DFQATT and CDR2 SNEGSKA (reference sequence). The CDR3 sequence is CSARSNSHNEQFF. The CDR3 DNA follows: TGCAGTGCTAGATCAAACAGTCACAATGAGCAGTTCTTC.

The chain is built from TRBV6-2 or TRBV6-3 and TRBJ1-1; D perhaps matches TRBD1 (6 bases). Trimming removed 3 bases from V and 5 bases from J, with 22 bases in between. Germline CDR1 and CDR2: MNHEY and SVGEGT. The CDR3 runs 17 residues. CDR3 DNA sequence: TGTGCCAGCAGTTATCCCTCAGGGGAGATATCTATGACTGAAGCTTTCTTT. Its translation is CASSYPSGEISMTEAFF.

In its sample, this clonotype was seen a few times. The chain has TRBV29-1 and TRBJ2-1; D is undetermined. V was cut by 4 bases and J by 8 bases, with 9 bases left in between. Germline V CDR1 and CDR2: SQVTM, ANQGSEA. The CDR3 is 11 amino acids. CDR3 coding DNA: TGCAGCGTTGGTATTTTGGATGAGCAGTTCTTC. Protein product: CSVGILDEQFF.

V is TRBV28 and J is TRBJ2-1; TRBD2 is a possible D gene (7 bases). This CDR3 region has 14 residues. In germline, CDR1 is MDHEN, CDR2 SYDVKM. The germline V and J ends were trimmed by 9 bases and 7 bases, with 19 bases remaining between them. This chain's CDR3 is CASRGARGANEQFF. CDR3 nucleotide sequence: TGTGCCAGTCGGGGGGCGCGAGGGGCTAATGAGCAGTTCTTC.

This clonotype was detected a few times. The chain links TRBV7-8 to TRBJ2-3, with 8 bases fitting TRBD1. V lost 1 base and J lost 2; bases outside the gene matches: 8. The CDR3 loop spans 17 amino acids. Germline V gives CDR1 SGHVS, CDR2 FQNEAQ. The CDR3 nucleotides read TGTGCCAGCAGCTTAGGGACGGACAGGGAATCCACAGATACGCAGTATTTT. Translation gives CASSLGTDRESTDTQYF.

A word on this clonotype: Germline and junction disagree at one end, which may indicate a read error. The chain combines TRBV7-9 with TRBJ1-2, with TRBD1 identical over 7 bases. CDR3 length: 14 amino acids. CDR1 SEHNR and CDR2 FQNEAQ come from the germline V gene (reference sequence). The CDR3 spells CAGSESTGRGGYTF. CDR3 DNA sequence: TGTGCCGGCAGCGAATCGACAGGGCGTGGTGGCTACACCTTC.

The chain employs TRBV15 and TRBJ1-1; D gene unclear. Between the trimmed V and J ends, which lost 2 bases and 6 bases, there was a span of 10 bases. The germline V gene encodes CDR1 LNHNV and CDR2 YYDKDF (reference sequence). There are 13 residues in the CDR3. The CDR3 DNA sequence: TGTGCCACCAGCAGACGTAATCGGGCTGAAGCTTTCTTT. This translates into CATSRRNRAEAFF.

This clonotype came up a few times. This rearrangement joins TRBV5-1 to TRBJ1-1; no clear D gene. V gave up 6 bases and J gave up 3 bases, with 6 bases separating them. The CDR3 runs 11 residues. Germline values: CDR1 SGHRS, CDR2 YFSETQ. CDR3 region: CASTRDTEAFF. The CDR3 bases are TGCGCCAGCACTCGTGACACTGAAGCTTTCTTT.

This clonotype appeared a single time. The chain employs TRBV12-3 or TRBV12-4 and TRBJ1-2; D not resolved. The CDR3 loop spans 13 amino acids. V shed 3 bases and J shed 8 bases, with 13 bases lying between them. DNA for the CDR3: TGTGCCAGCAGTTTGAGAGTGAATGGCGGCTACACCTTC. Its translation: CASSLRVNGGYTF.

V usage is TRBV7-2 and J usage is TRBJ2-7; D is undetermined. V was pared by 1 base and J by 9 bases, with 13 bases between. Germline V CDR1 and CDR2: SGHTA, FQGNSA. CDR3 length equals 13 residues. This CDR3 is CASSLGSFHWQYF. The CDR3 nucleotides are TGTGCCAGCAGCTTAGGGTCTTTTCACTGGCAGTACTTC.

This clonotype appeared a single time. The chain carries TRBV25-1 and TRBJ1-2, with D possibly TRBD1 on 5 matching bases. V was trimmed by 6 bases and J by 9 bases, leaving 17 bases between them. The CDR3 extends over 13 amino acids. The germline V gene has CDR1 MGHDK and CDR2 SYGVNS. CDR3 coding DNA: TGTGCCAGCAGCGGGACCTCCCCTTATAGCTACACCTTC. This encodes CASSGTSPYSYTF.